The sequence of this T cell receptor beta chain was determined in a study of blood T cell repertoires in COVID-19. Trimming removed 5 bases from V and 6 bases from J, with 16 bases in between. Germline V gene data show CDR1 as MNHEY and CDR2 as SVGAGI. The CDR3 is 14 amino acids. Sequenced by immunoSEQ multiplex PCR; TCRdb stores in-frame clones only, minus some. The sample holds 650,000 to 800,000 clones; more than 80% are singletons and the top ten take around 0.3%. The chain employs TRBV6-5 and TRBJ1-1; D is unresolved. This receptor was obtained from a young woman with acute or convalescent COVID-19. The sequencing sample was made of peripheral blood. CDR3: CASSTAPRGSEAFF. DNA of the CDR3: TGTGCCAGCAGTACCGCACCGAGAGGCTCTGAAGCTTTCTTT.